This TCR beta chain was sequenced during a study of a mutant IDH1 vaccine in newly diagnosed glioma. Across the study: Those enrolled had earlier been treated with radiotherapy, temozolomide, or both, mostly both.

To note about this clone: Its specificity is unknown.

Study results and caveats: The authors found pseudoprogression apparently unrelated to changes in top peripheral T cell clonotypes.

The protocol was immunoSEQ multiplex PCR, while the TCRdb copy is restricted to in-frame clones and leaves out a portion. This sample yields 15,000 or so clones, of which 80% are seen a single time; approximately 9.1% belongs to the top ten. The germline V gene has CDR1 LNHDA and CDR2 SQIVND (reference sequence). This CDR3 region has 17 residues. Trimming took 7 bases from V and 5 from J; bases not matched to a gene: 18. The time point denotes: baseline, week 1 (first vaccination visit). Treatment in this sample: pre-vaccination baseline after standard-of-care therapy. Donors' newly diagnosed IDH1-mutant WHO grade 3 or 4 astrocytomas lacked nuclear ATRX.

Sequenced here: PBMCs, sampled from a glioma patient treated with radiotherapy, temozolomide or both. The chain employs TRBV19 and TRBJ1-1; 8 nucleotides match TRBD1. The TCR sequence derives from a middle-aged man with glioma. The CDR3 sequence is CASTKAFRGLKGTEAFF. Here the CDR3 DNA reads TGTGCCAGTACCAAGGCCTTCAGGGGGCTTAAGGGGACTGAAGCTTTCTTT.